This T cell receptor beta chain was sequenced during a study of blood T cell repertoires in COVID-19. Looking at the study overall: In each case, the material was cDNA or gDNA derived from T cells, B-cell-depleted T cells, or PBMCs.

With 2 bases clipped from V and 3 bases from J, the junction kept 14 bases outside the gene matches. The CDR3 has 18 residues. The V gene's germline CDR1 is MDHEN and CDR2 SYDVKM. Sequenced by immunoSEQ multiplex PCR; TCRdb stores in-frame clones only, minus some. The repertoire includes around 280,000 clones, approximately 88% of them detected once, and approximately 6% sits in the top ten. In assigning cohorts, the study relied on participant-reported clinical history. Recovery meant two consecutive negative NP/OP PCR tests, professional clearance, or resolved symptoms. The TCR was taken from a middle-aged woman who had recovered from COVID-19. Sequencing was carried out using PBMCs or T cells enriched from blood (not recorded which). The V call is TRBV28, the J call TRBJ1-2, with 8 positions matching TRBD1. CDR3 region: CASSLAGTGGKLDYGYTF. CDR3 DNA: TGTGCCAGCAGTTTAGCCGGGACAGGTGGAAAACTGGACTATGGCTACACCTTC.